This entry features one T cell receptor (beta chain) sequence. The data are from a study of control samples from healthy donors and cancer patients. Sequenced by immunoSEQ multiplex PCR; TCRdb stores in-frame clones only, minus some. Of 25,000 to 35,000 clones listed, 85% to 90% are singletons. Germline V gene data show CDR1 as GTSNPN and CDR2 as SVGIG (reference sequence). The CDR3 extends over 11 amino acids. V was pared by 4 bases and J by 9 bases, with 10 bases between. The chain uses TRBV30 and TRBJ2-1; weak D call: TRBD2 (5 bases). What was sequenced was PBMCs. The TCR sequence derives from a woman between 40 and 50 years old with lung cancer. The chain's CDR3 is CAWIGGGEQFF. The CDR3 DNA sequence: TGTGCCTGGATAGGAGGCGGTGAGCAGTTCTTC.